Presented here are 29 T cell receptor beta chains from one specimen sequenced in a study of regulatory T cells in long-lasting Graves disease. Sequencing libraries for TCR beta were prepared with iRepertoire HTBI primers and Arm-PCR of CDR3 regions. TCRdb re-analysed the multiplex PCR reads in MiXCR, keeping a single row per CDR3 protein. The table includes under 250,000 distinct CDR3 sequences, around 20% detected once. The time point: newly diagnosed GD, antithyroid drugs for less than 3 months. Preparation of the TCR library used RNA extracted from PBMCs. Sequenced material: peripheral blood mononuclear cells (PBMCs), taken at new diagnosis, from a patient treated with antithyroid drugs. Receptors were obtained from a female donor with Graves disease.

As concerns this clonotype: This likely stems from a read error, as it lies one base from a far larger clone. Since no conserved phenylalanine or tryptophan closes the CDR3, a read error is the likely cause. The chain joins TRBV7-2 to TRBJ2-7; 8 bases align to TRBD1. The trim removed 3 bases at V and 2 bases at J, leaving 6 bases unmatched. This CDR3 has 15 amino acids. CDR1 is SGHTA and CDR2 is FQGNSA in the germline V gene. The DNA for the CDR3 is TGTGCCAGCAGCTTGAGCAGGGGGCCTGCCTACGAGCAGTACATC. Translation: CASSLSRGPAYEQYI.

This clonotype was detected many times. The chain is built from TRBV30 and TRBJ1-3; 8 bases map to TRBD1. This CDR3 is 14 amino acids long. With 1 base clipped from V and 1 base from J, the junction kept 0 bases outside the gene matches. Germline V CDR1 and CDR2: GTSNPN, SVGIG (reference sequence). In DNA form, the CDR3 reads TGTGCCTGGAGTGGGACAGGGTCTGGAAACACCATATATTTT. It specifies CAWSGTGSGNTIYF.

This clonotype was recorded many times. The chain carries TRBV11-3 and TRBJ1-2, with TRBD1 identical over 8 bases. CDR3 length: 16 residues. Losses at the gene ends were 3 bases for V and 4 bases for J; bases not matched to a gene: 10. Germline CDR1 is SGHNT and CDR2 is YENEEA. CDR3 DNA sequence: TGTGCCAGCAGCTTTATGGACAGGGCCACAGGCTATGGCTACACCTTC. Translation gives CASSFMDRATGYGYTF. The full variable domain, completed using reference TRBV11-3 and TRBJ1-2, is EAGVVQSPRYKIIEKKQPVAFWCNPISGHNTLYWYLQNLGQGPELLIRYENEEAVDDSQLPKDRFSAERLKGVDSTLKIQPAELGDSAVYLCASSFMDRATGYGYTFGSGTRLTVV.

This clonotype came up many times. The chain joins TRBV6-5 to TRBJ1-2; TRBD1 might be the D (6 bases). The CDR3 length is 19 residues. CDR1 is MNHEY, CDR2 SVGAGI, per germline. Trimming pared 3 bases from V and 4 bases from J, leaving 27 bases between. The CDR3 nucleotides are TGTGCCAGCAGTTATGACCCGGACAGACCTAATATCCGACTCTATGGCTACACCTTC. Its protein is CASSYDPDRPNIRLYGYTF.

V usage is TRBV6-2 or TRBV6-3 and J usage is TRBJ1-5; D uncertain. The germline CDR1 and CDR2 sequences are MNHEY and SVGEGT. V lost 5 bases, J lost 0 bases, and 17 bases lay in between. The CDR3 runs 17 residues. The CDR3 DNA follows: TGTGCCAGCAGTCCCACCCATCCCGACCCTAGCAATCAGCCCCAGCATTTT. It codes for CASSPTHPDPSNQPQHF.

V and J are TRBV28 and TRBJ2-3; 8 bases align to TRBD2. TRBJ2-1 explains the end of the DNA better; the J call may be wrong. The germline gives CDR1 MDHEN, CDR2 SYDVKM. The CDR3 is 14 residues long. The CDR3 nucleotides read TGTGCCAGCATTCCAACGGGAGGGGCCCATGAGCAGTTCTTC. Its protein product is CASIPTGGAHEQFF.

This clonotype was picked up a small number of times. A junction end diverges from the germline sequence, so it may reflect a read error. The rearrangement uses TRBV20-1 and TRBJ2-1; D is uncertain. CDR1 and CDR2 (germline): DFQATT, SNEGSKA (reference sequence). The CDR3 is made up of 12 amino acids. In nucleotides, the CDR3 is TGCAGTGCTAGAGATGTCCGGAATGGGCAGTTCTTC. It yields the protein CSARDVRNGQFF.

This clonotype was seen many times. The DNA of the CDR3 is TGTGCCAGCAGCTTTTTAGATGATCTTTCATCACCCCTCCACTTT. Translated: CASSFLDDLSSPLHF. This chain uses TRBV7-6 with TRBJ1-6; D is uncertain. Trimming took off 3 bases at V and 10 bases at J, with 16 bases between the two ends. Germline V gives CDR1 SGHVS, CDR2 FNYEAQ. CDR3 length: 15 amino acids.

This clonotype came up many times. The J gene is TRBJ1-4, the V gene TRBV7-2; D is unresolved. The germline V gene encodes CDR1 SGHTA and CDR2 FQGNSA. Deletions cut 1 base from V and 7 bases from J, with 13 bases between. The CDR3 contains 15 residues. The CDR3, as DNA: TGTGCCAGCAGCTTAGAGGCCGGACGGGGTGAAAAACTGTTTTTT. This encodes CASSLEAGRGEKLFF.

This clonotype was found a few times. The chain couples TRBV2 to TRBJ2-5, with TRBD1 matching 9 bases. The V segment lost 3 bases and the J segment 5 bases; nucleotides outside the gene matches: 7. CDR3 length: 15 amino acids. Germline lookup yields CDR1 SNHLY and CDR2 FYNNEI. The CDR3 reads CASSDTGGTQETQYF. The CDR3 DNA is TGTGCCAGCAGTGACACAGGGGGCACCCAGGAGACCCAGTACTTC.

This clonotype was picked up a small number of times. This clone may be a read error of a much larger clone one base away. V and J are TRBV3-1 and TRBJ2-1; TRBD2 aligns across 9 bases. This CDR3 contains 16 residues. V shed 2 bases, J shed 8 bases, and the junction held 10 bases outside the gene matches. In germline, CDR1 is LGHDT, CDR2 YNNKEL (reference sequence). The CDR3 spells CASSQLGLAFGDEQFF. CDR3 in DNA: TGTGCCAGCAGCCAACTGGGACTAGCCTTCGGGGATGAGCAGTTCTTC.

This clonotype was counted many times. This rearrangement joins TRBV7-9 to TRBJ1-1; 7 positions match TRBD1. The ends lost 5 bases at V and 6 bases at J; junction bases unmatched: 3. Germline values: CDR1 SEHNR, CDR2 FQNEAQ (reference sequence). This CDR3 contains 12 residues. The CDR3 reads CASSRGTAEAFF. DNA of the CDR3: TGTGCCAGCAGCCGTGGGACAGCTGAAGCTTTCTTT.

A word on this clonotype: Just one base apart from a much larger clone, this may be a read error. The CDR3 ends on some other residue instead of the conserved phenylalanine or tryptophan, so this is likely a read error. The rearrangement joins TRBV10-3 to TRBJ2-5; tentative D call: TRBD2 (5 bases). This CDR3 has 14 amino acids. Germline CDR1 is ENHRY and CDR2 is SYGVKD. V lost 7 bases to trimming and J lost 4 bases, with 16 bases between them. CDR3 loop: CAITEGYVGETQYL. The CDR3 bases are TGTGCCATCACCGAGGGATATGTAGGAGAGACCCAGTACCTC.

This clonotype was counted many times. The chain uses TRBV20-1 and TRBJ2-7; 8 nucleotides line up with TRBD1. The ends lost 5 bases at V and 7 bases at J; junction bases unmatched: 7. The CDR3 consists of 12 residues. Germline V gene lookup returns CDR1 DFQATT and CDR2 SNEGSKA (reference sequence). CDR3 sequence (DNA): TGCAGTGCTCGGACAGGGCGGGAAGAGCAGTACTTC. This gives the protein CSARTGREEQYF.

This clonotype has a count of ten or more. The chain carries TRBV4-3 and TRBJ1-1; weak D call: TRBD1 (6 bases). CDR3 length: 15 amino acids. V lost 0 bases to trimming and J lost 7 bases, with 15 bases between them. From germline, CDR1 is LGHNA and CDR2 YSLEER. The DNA of the CDR3 is TGCGCCAGCAGCCAAGAGACGCCAGGGGTGGGTGAAGCTTTCTTT. Translation gives CASSQETPGVGEAFF.

This clonotype was recorded a few times. V is TRBV5-4 and J is TRBJ2-5; 14 nucleotides line up with TRBD2. The germline V gene has CDR1 SGHNT and CDR2 YYREEE (reference sequence). This CDR3 has 17 residues. J lost 4 bases, V lost 4 bases, and 9 bases had no gene match. CDR3 nucleotide sequence: TGTGCCAGCAGCGGGGGACTAGCGGGGGCCATCCGAGAGACCCAGTACTTC. Amino acids: CASSGGLAGAIRETQYF.

This clonotype was detected only once. A far larger clone is only one base removed, so a read error is likely. This rearrangement joins TRBV12-3 or TRBV12-4 to TRBJ2-3; perhaps TRBD2 as D (7 bases). CDR3 size: 15 residues. The CDR3 sequence: CASRVGNQQGGVQSF. DNA for the CDR3: TGTGCCAGCAGAGTCGGAAACCAACAGGGAGGGGTGCAGTCCTTC.

This clonotype was counted ten times or more. The DNA of the CDR3 is TGCAGTGCTAAGTCCCATGGGGCGACGGCGTACGAGCAGTACTTC. Translation gives CSAKSHGATAYEQYF. This chain joins TRBV20-1 and TRBJ2-7, with a weak D call TRBD1 (5 bases). V was pared by 4 bases and J by 4 bases, with 20 bases between. This CDR3 contains 15 residues. The germline CDR1 and CDR2 sequences are DFQATT and SNEGSKA (reference sequence).

This clonotype was found many times. This chain links TRBV6-2 or TRBV6-3 with TRBJ2-1, with D possibly being TRBD2 (6 bases). Trimming took 6 bases from V and 3 from J, leaving 15 bases between them. The germline V gene has CDR1 MNHEY and CDR2 SVGEGT. The CDR3 is 15 amino acids. This chain's CDR3 is CASRRPGLIYNEQFF. Written as DNA, the CDR3 is TGTGCCAGCAGGCGTCCGGGACTCATCTACAATGAGCAGTTCTTC.

This clonotype was observed at least ten times. V usage is TRBV2 and J usage is TRBJ2-3; D might be TRBD2 (6 bases). V was pared by 0 bases and J by 1 base, with 11 bases between. Germline CDR1 reads SNHLY; CDR2 reads FYNNEI. The CDR3 extends over 16 amino acids. CDR3 residues: CASSEARRGGTDTQYF. In nucleotides, the CDR3 is TGTGCCAGCAGTGAAGCGCGGCGGGGCGGCACAGATACGCAGTATTTT.

This clonotype occurred many times. The chain has TRBV28 and TRBJ1-4, with 8 bases that match TRBD1. Germline V gene sequence: CDR1 MDHEN, CDR2 SYDVKM. The CDR3 spans 15 residues. The V and J ends lost 2 bases and 7 bases, in that order; junction bases with no gene match: 6. The CDR3 reads CASSLKGRGREKLFF. CDR3 DNA: TGTGCCAGCAGTTTAAAGGGCAGGGGGCGTGAAAAACTGTTTTTT.

The genes are TRBV12-3 or TRBV12-4 and TRBJ2-3; perhaps D is TRBD1 or TRBD2 (5 bases each). The CDR3 is 15 residues long. V shed 3 bases and J shed 1 base, with 11 bases lying between them. The CDR3: CASSFGTPRTDTQYF. CDR3 DNA sequence: TGTGCCAGCAGTTTTGGGACCCCTCGCACAGATACGCAGTATTTT.

This clonotype has ten or more counts. The V call is TRBV5-1, the J call TRBJ2-6; D call uncertain. Trimming left V 7 bases short and J 1 base short, with 3 bases between. Per germline, CDR1 SGHRS and CDR2 YFSETQ. There are 12 residues in the CDR3. The CDR3 here is CASASGANVLTF. The CDR3 coding sequence is TGCGCCAGCGCGTCTGGGGCCAACGTCCTGACTTTC.

This chain connects TRBV20-1 to TRBJ1-1; 8 nucleotides line up with TRBD1. Unmatched junction bases numbered 8, after V lost 3 bases and J lost 5 bases. This CDR3 is built from 14 residues. Germline V gene data show CDR1 as DFQATT and CDR2 as SNEGSKA (reference sequence). Written as DNA, the CDR3 is TGCAGTGCTAGGTGGGGACAGGCGGGTACTGAAGCTTTCTTT. It specifies CSARWGQAGTEAFF.

This clonotype was seen at least ten times. The chain links TRBV12-3 or TRBV12-4 to TRBJ2-1; TRBD1 agrees at 8 bases. The junction had 5 bases not matched to a gene; V was cut back by 4 bases and J by 6 bases. This CDR3 has 14 residues. Here the CDR3 reads CASSSPDRGNEQFF. CDR3 sequence (DNA): TGTGCCAGCAGTTCCCCAGACAGGGGCAATGAGCAGTTCTTC.

The table lists this clonotype with many counts. The V and J genes are TRBV5-1 and TRBJ2-2, with TRBD2 matching over 7 bases. Germline assignment: CDR1 SGHRS and CDR2 YFSETQ. The ends lost 6 bases at V and 4 bases at J; junction bases unmatched: 6. CDR3 length: 14 residues. The CDR3: CASKGTSVTGELFF. The CDR3 DNA sequence: TGCGCCAGCAAGGGAACTAGCGTCACCGGGGAGCTGTTTTTT.

The J gene is TRBJ1-2, the V gene TRBV6-5; possibly TRBD1 for D (5 bases). Germline V gene data show CDR1 as MNHEY and CDR2 as SVGAGI. The CDR3 covers 13 residues. The V end was cut by 1 base, the J end by 6 bases, with 9 bases between. The CDR3 protein is CASSYLQVDGYTF. CDR3 nucleotides: TGTGCCAGCAGTTACTTACAGGTCGATGGCTACACCTTC.

This clonotype occurred many times. The V and J genes are TRBV7-9 and TRBJ2-7; D is unclear. The CDR3 has 11 amino acids. Germline V lookup: CDR1 SEHNR, CDR2 FQNEAQ (reference sequence). V shed 8 bases and J shed 3 bases, with 8 bases lying between them. The CDR3 coding sequence is TGTGCCAGCGGGTGGGGCTACGAGCAGTACTTC. It yields the protein CASGWGYEQYF.

This clonotype was counted a few times. The CDR3 loop reads CASLGRADTEAFF. The CDR3 nucleotides read TGTGCCAGCCTAGGGAGGGCGGACACTGAAGCTTTCTTT. The chain combines TRBV18 with TRBJ1-1; D is uncertain. Germline lookup yields CDR1 KGHSH and CDR2 LQKENI. V was pared by 8 bases and J by 3 bases, with 13 bases between. The CDR3 is 13 residues long.